This T cell receptor (beta chain) was observed in a study of blood T cell repertoires in COVID-19. Study-level background: There were acute and convalescent COVID-19 samples, and they came from the United States, Italy and Spain.

The repertoire was sequenced with immunoSEQ multiplex PCR; TCRdb's copy has only in-frame clones and lacks some. This sample has a few hundred thousand clones, with about nine tenths found just once. J lost 5 bases, V lost 1 base, and 4 bases had no gene match. Germline V gene sequence: CDR1 SGHTA, CDR2 FQGTGA. This CDR3 has 16 amino acids. The chain carries TRBV7-3 and TRBJ2-3, with 12 bases aligning to TRBD2. Material for sequencing was peripheral blood. The source of this sequence is a woman aged 25 to 39 with COVID-19, enrolled during active disease. The CDR3 region is CASSLIPGLAGDTQYF. In DNA form, the CDR3 reads TGTGCCAGCAGCTTAATACCGGGACTAGCGGGAGATACGCAGTATTTT.